These 23 T cell receptor beta chains came from one sample sequenced in a study of T-cell memory formation after mild COVID-19. TCRdb called the 5' RACE reads again in MiXCR, with one record for every CDR3 protein. The sample has a few hundred thousand distinct CDR3 sequences; 20% are singletons. The sequenced sample was PBMCs or a T cell subset sorted from them (not recorded which). The source of these receptors is a man between 18 and 35 years old who had mild COVID-19 (a few samples of this study predate the infection). Cell type and time point are not known.

The CDR3 bases are TGTGCCAGCAGGGAACAGGACGGGGAGCTGTTTTTT. Residues: CASREQDGELFF. J is TRBJ2-2 and V is TRBV12-3 or TRBV12-4, with D tentatively TRBD1 (5 bases). The length of the CDR3 is 12 residues. The ends were cut back, 6 bases at V and 7 bases at J, with 9 bases in the middle.

A few counts support this clonotype. The chain is built from TRBV30 and TRBJ2-2; D ambiguous. The CDR3 sequence is 12 residues long. The germline gives CDR1 GTSNPN, CDR2 SVGIG (reference sequence). The V end lost 4 bases, the J end lost 2 bases, and 5 bases lay between the germline ends. The CDR3: CAWTVNTGELFF. Here the CDR3 DNA reads TGTGCCTGGACTGTCAACACCGGGGAGCTGTTTTTT.

This clonotype occurred a few times. The rearrangement links TRBV7-2 to TRBJ1-3; D is perhaps TRBD1 (6 bases). This CDR3 spans 15 amino acids. CDR1 SGHTA and CDR2 FQGNSA come from the germline V gene. V dropped 5 bases and J dropped 2 bases, with 13 bases sitting between them. This CDR3 is CASSASYRAGNTIYF. The CDR3 region has the DNA TGTGCCAGCAGCGCCTCTTACAGGGCTGGAAACACCATATATTTT.

The J gene is TRBJ1-3, the V gene TRBV2; TRBD1 matches 7 bases. The germline V gene has CDR1 SNHLY and CDR2 FYNNEI. V gave up 6 bases and J gave up 0 bases; unmatched junction bases: 5. The CDR3 sequence is 15 residues long. As DNA, the CDR3 is TGTGCCAGCAGCCCGGGACAGAGCTCTGGAAACACCATATATTTT. Translation: CASSPGQSSGNTIYF.

The genes are TRBV4-3 and TRBJ2-2, with 7 bases matching TRBD1. Germline V gene sequence: CDR1 LGHNA, CDR2 YSLEER. The junction had 1 base not matched to a gene; V was cut back by 3 bases and J by 6 bases. The CDR3 has 13 residues. CDR3 in amino acids: CASSHTGAGELFF. The CDR3 region has the DNA TGCGCCAGCAGCCACACAGGGGCCGGGGAGCTGTTTTTT.

The chain recombines TRBV4-1 with TRBJ1-6; 7 positions agree with TRBD1. CDR3 size: 15 residues. Trimming at V came to 4 bases and at J to 9 bases, leaving 9 bases not matched to a gene. Looked up from germline, CDR1 is MGHRA and CDR2 is YSYEKL. CDR3 region: CASSRPGGITSPLHF. The CDR3 DNA reads as TGCGCCAGCAGCCGTCCAGGGGGGATAACTTCACCCCTCCACTTT.

Only a few counts were recorded for this clonotype. The rearrangement uses TRBV29-1 and TRBJ2-1; D possibly matches TRBD1 or TRBD2 (5 bases each). The V end lost 3 bases, the J end lost 0 bases, and 12 bases lay between the germline ends. Germline CDR1 and CDR2: SQVTM and ANQGSEA. The CDR3 has 15 amino acids. The CDR3 coding sequence is TGCAGCGTTGAGGGGACGGTAAGCTCCTACAATGAGCAGTTCTTC. This sequence encodes CSVEGTVSSYNEQFF.

This clonotype came up a few times. The V call is TRBV27, the J call TRBJ1-6; no firm D call. Germline CDR1 is MNHEY and CDR2 is SMNVEV (reference sequence). Between the trimmed V and J ends, which lost 3 bases and 8 bases, there was a span of 11 bases. The CDR3 is made up of 14 amino acids. The CDR3 nucleotides read TGTGCCAGCAGTTTGGCGTTTTCGGATTCACCCCTCCACTTT. It codes for CASSLAFSDSPLHF.

This chain joins TRBV20-1 and TRBJ2-3; 7 bases align to TRBD2. The CDR3 consists of 12 residues. V was clipped by 6 bases and J by 2 bases; unmatched bases: 2. CDR1 is DFQATT and CDR2 is SNEGSKA in the germline V gene (reference sequence). CDR3 in DNA: TGCAGTGCCGAGCGGGACACAGATACGCAGTATTTT. The encoded protein is CSAERDTDTQYF.

This clonotype has more than one count but fewer than ten. The rearrangement links TRBV4-1 to TRBJ1-1; TRBD1 matches 7 bases. The CDR3 is 16 amino acids. Germline assignment: CDR1 MGHRA and CDR2 YSYEKL. V shed 4 bases and J 0 bases; nucleotides not matched to a gene: 8. The DNA for the CDR3 is TGCGCCAGCAGCCGAGAAACGGGACAGATGAACACTGAAGCTTTCTTT. It translates to CASSRETGQMNTEAFF.

This clonotype showed up just a few times. The gene calls are TRBV6-6 and TRBJ2-5; 8 bases line up with TRBD2. The CDR3 loop spans 15 amino acids. After removal of 6 bases from V and 1 base from J, the junction contained 7 bases not matched to a gene. Germline V gene sequence: CDR1 MNHNY, CDR2 SVGAGI (reference sequence). CDR3 sequence: CASRVGSGGQETQYF. The CDR3 DNA is TGTGCCAGCAGAGTAGGGAGCGGGGGCCAAGAGACCCAGTACTTC.

This clonotype was counted only a few times. This chain links TRBV7-2 with TRBJ2-5; D call uncertain. V was clipped by 1 base and J by 9 bases, with 3 bases between them. Germline CDR1 and CDR2: SGHTA and FQGNSA. This CDR3 spans 10 amino acids. This chain's CDR3 is CASSLGPQYF. The CDR3 DNA is TGTGCCAGCAGCTTAGGCCCCCAGTACTTC.

The chain is built from TRBV6-5 and TRBJ1-6, with D unclear. The CDR3 loop spans 15 amino acids. V lost 2 bases and J lost 8, with 13 bases in between. Per germline, CDR1 MNHEY and CDR2 SVGAGI. CDR3 sequence: CASSYGGGGDSPLHF. The CDR3, as DNA: TGTGCCAGCAGTTACGGAGGCGGTGGTGATTCACCCCTCCACTTT.

The V call is TRBV12-3 or TRBV12-4, the J call TRBJ1-1, with unresolved D. This CDR3 region has 21 residues. Trimming took off 2 bases at V and 5 bases at J, with 33 bases between the two ends. The CDR3 DNA reads as TGTGCCAGCAGTTTAAGGAAGGCAGGACGCCTACTAATGAACATGAGGACTGAAGCTTTCTTT. Encoded protein: CASSLRKAGRLLMNMRTEAFF.

This clonotype has more than one count but fewer than ten. This chain joins TRBV5-1 and TRBJ1-2; D uncertain. V lost 7 bases and J 2 bases, leaving 18 bases between the germline ends. CDR1 is SGHRS, CDR2 YFSETQ, per germline. The CDR3 sequence is 15 residues long. The CDR3 is CASYPAPPENYGYTF. The CDR3 region has the DNA TGCGCCAGCTACCCCGCCCCGCCGGAAAACTATGGCTACACCTTC.

The chain uses TRBV5-1 and TRBJ2-6; no clear D. The CDR3 runs 16 residues. Germline V gene data show CDR1 as SGHRS and CDR2 as YFSETQ. V lost 0 bases to trimming and J lost 0 bases, with 7 bases between them. CDR3 nucleotides: TGCGCCAGCAGCTTGGCACCATTCTCTGGGGCCAACGTCCTGACTTTC. The encoded protein is CASSLAPFSGANVLTF.

This clonotype has just a few counts. The chain combines TRBV5-1 with TRBJ1-4; possible D gene TRBD1, 6 bases. This CDR3 is built from 15 residues. Germline CDR1 reads SGHRS; CDR2 reads YFSETQ. The V end was cut by 4 bases, the J end by 5 bases, with 15 bases between. Here the CDR3 reads CASSAKQGGNEKLFF. In DNA form, the CDR3 reads TGCGCCAGCAGCGCAAAACAGGGAGGGAATGAAAAACTGTTTTTT.

This chain joins TRBV7-6 and TRBJ2-7, with D hard to call. The CDR3 totals 12 residues. CDR1 is SGHVS and CDR2 is FNYEAQ in the germline V gene. Deletions cut 5 bases from V and 6 bases from J, with 11 bases between. CDR3 protein: CASSRSIGEQYF. For the CDR3, the DNA is TGTGCCAGCAGCCGAAGTATTGGCGAGCAGTACTTC.

This clonotype was seen a few times. The gene calls are TRBV12-3 or TRBV12-4 and TRBJ1-5; D might be TRBD1 (5 bases). V dropped 5 bases and J dropped 1 base, with 9 bases sitting between them. The CDR3 extends over 14 amino acids. The CDR3 reads CASSLTASNQPQHF. CDR3 DNA: TGTGCCAGCAGTCTGACAGCCAGCAATCAGCCCCAGCATTTT.

J is TRBJ1-5 and V is TRBV7-2; D not resolved. Between the trimmed V and J ends, which lost 1 base and 4 bases, there was a span of 14 bases. Per the germline V gene, CDR1 is SGHTA and CDR2 is FQGNSA. This CDR3 is 16 amino acids long. The CDR3 region is CASSLVARVGNQPQHF. CDR3 nucleotides: TGTGCCAGCAGCTTAGTAGCTAGGGTTGGTAATCAGCCCCAGCATTTT.

This rearrangement joins TRBV7-8 to TRBJ1-6; D call uncertain. Trimming removed 4 bases from V and 6 bases from J, with 7 bases in between. Germline-derived CDR1 and CDR2 are SGHVS and FQNEAQ. The CDR3 covers 13 residues. The CDR3 sequence is CASSSAPNSPLHF. The DNA for the CDR3 is TGTGCCAGCAGCTCCGCCCCTAATTCACCCCTCCACTTT. The entire variable domain, with the rest obtained from reference TRBV7-8 and TRBJ1-6, is as follows: GAGVSQSPRYKVAKRGQDVALRCDPISGHVSLFWYQQALGQGPEFLTYFQNEAQLDKSGLPSDRFFAERPEGSVSTLKIQRTQQEDSAVYLCASSSAPNSPLHFGNGTRLTVT.

This clonotype occurred a few times. J is TRBJ1-4 and V is TRBV20-1; the D is unclear. The CDR3 is made up of 14 amino acids. CDR1 DFQATT and CDR2 SNEGSKA come from the germline V gene (reference sequence). V was pared by 3 bases and J by 8 bases, with 16 bases between. This CDR3 reads CSARALIMGEKLFF. Here the CDR3 DNA reads TGCAGTGCTAGGGCCTTAATAATGGGGGAAAAACTGTTTTTT.

Comments on this clonotype: One junction end disagrees with the germline gene, perhaps due to a read error. J is TRBJ2-2 and V is TRBV9; D unclear. Germline CDR1 is SGDLS and CDR2 is YYNGEE. The CDR3 totals 15 residues. CDR3 sequence reads: CASSAHEAKTGELFF. The DNA of the CDR3 is TGTGCCAGCAGCGCCCACGAGGCGAAAACCGGGGAGCTGTTTTTT.